Following are 7 T cell receptor beta chains from one sample sequenced in a study of cytomegalovirus exposure and HLA in healthy donors. Assay: immunoSEQ multiplex PCR; the TCRdb copy retains only in-frame clones and omits some. The data contain 65,000 to 80,000 clones, 94% of them singletons. The material sequenced was PBMCs. The receptors stem from a woman aged 18-30 years in good health and CMV-seropositive.

V is TRBV19 and J is TRBJ2-7, with 8 bases that match TRBD2. This CDR3 spans 15 amino acids. CDR1 and CDR2 (germline): LNHDA, SQIVND (reference sequence). V lost 7 bases, J lost 4 bases, and 12 bases stayed unmatched. CDR3 loop: CASTSGGGPLYEQYF. The CDR3 coding sequence is TGTGCCAGTACAAGCGGGGGTGGTCCTTTATACGAGCAGTACTTC.

The chain has TRBV4-3 and TRBJ1-2; D is possibly TRBD1 (5 bases). The ends were cut back, 3 bases at V and 4 bases at J, with 15 bases in the middle. The CDR3 is 15 residues long. Germline CDR1 LGHNA, CDR2 YSLEER. The CDR3 protein is CASSHGVDQGYGYTF. CDR3 nucleotides: TGCGCCAGCAGCCACGGAGTGGATCAGGGCTATGGCTACACCTTC.

The V gene is TRBV5-1, the J gene TRBJ1-1; 10 bases fit TRBD1. This CDR3 region has 15 residues. The ends lost 2 bases at V and 3 bases at J; junction bases unmatched: 4. Germline assignment: CDR1 SGHRS and CDR2 YFSETQ. CDR3 loop: CASSFKGQGDTEAFF. CDR3 DNA sequence: TGCGCCAGCAGCTTCAAAGGACAGGGGGACACTGAAGCTTTCTTT.

The chain uses TRBV10-3 and TRBJ2-5; D might be TRBD1 (6 bases). The CDR3 consists of 14 residues. Trimming took off 5 bases at V and 0 bases at J, with 10 bases between the two ends. Germline V gene sequence: CDR1 ENHRY, CDR2 SYGVKD. The CDR3, as DNA: TGTGCCATCAGTACCGGGACAAACCAAGAGACCCAGTACTTC. Protein: CAISTGTNQETQYF.

V usage is TRBV2 and J usage is TRBJ2-5; 9 bases agree with TRBD2. With V trimmed by 1 base and J by 2 bases, 2 bases remained unmatched. CDR1 and CDR2 from the germline V gene are SNHLY and FYNNEI. CDR3 size: 15 residues. CDR3 nucleotides: TGTGCCAGCAGTGAAGGGACTAGCGATCAAGAGACCCAGTACTTC. It translates to CASSEGTSDQETQYF.

The chain employs TRBV2 and TRBJ1-5; the match to TRBD1 covers 7 bases. This CDR3 has 14 amino acids. J lost 2 bases, V lost 6 bases, and 4 bases had no gene match. Germline CDR1 reads SNHLY; CDR2 reads FYNNEI. This CDR3 reads CASRKGTGNQPQHF. Written as DNA, the CDR3 is TGTGCCAGCAGGAAGGGGACAGGCAATCAGCCCCAGCATTTT. Full variable domain (outside the CDR3, taken from reference TRBV2 and TRBJ1-5): EPEVTQTPSHQVTQMGQEVILRCVPISNHLYFYWYRQILGQKVEFLVSFYNNEISEKSEIFDDQFSVERPDGSNFTLKIRSTKLEDSAMYFCASRKGTGNQPQHFGDGTRLSIL.

CDR3 in DNA: TGCGCCAGCAGCCAAGAACTCGGACAGGGTTCGGGGGCCCAGTACTTC. Its protein product is CASSQELGQGSGAQYF. The chain joins TRBV4-3 to TRBJ2-5, with 8 bases aligning to TRBD1. Germline-derived CDR1 and CDR2 are LGHNA and YSLEER. After removal of 0 bases from V and 9 bases from J, the junction contained 12 bases not matched to a gene. CDR3 length: 16 amino acids.